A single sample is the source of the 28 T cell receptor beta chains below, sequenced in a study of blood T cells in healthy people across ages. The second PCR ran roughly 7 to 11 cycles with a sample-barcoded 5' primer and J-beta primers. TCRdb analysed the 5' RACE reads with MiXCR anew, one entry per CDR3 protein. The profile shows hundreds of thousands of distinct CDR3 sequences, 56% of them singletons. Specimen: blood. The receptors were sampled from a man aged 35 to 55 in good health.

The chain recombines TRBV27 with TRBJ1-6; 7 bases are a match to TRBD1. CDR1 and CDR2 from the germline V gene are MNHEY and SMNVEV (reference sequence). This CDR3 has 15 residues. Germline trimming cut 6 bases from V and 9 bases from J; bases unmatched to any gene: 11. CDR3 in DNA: TGTGCCAGCAGCCCCTTCGGAGGGGGCGCTTCACCCCTCCACTTT. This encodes CASSPFGGGASPLHF.

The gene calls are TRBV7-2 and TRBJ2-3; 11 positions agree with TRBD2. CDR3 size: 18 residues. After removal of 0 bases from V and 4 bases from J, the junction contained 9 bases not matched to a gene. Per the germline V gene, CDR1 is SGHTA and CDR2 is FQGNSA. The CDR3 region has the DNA TGTGCCAGCAGCTTAGCGGCGAATAGCGGGGGGGTCGCAGATACGCAGTATTTT. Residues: CASSLAANSGGVADTQYF.

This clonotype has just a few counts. The CDR3 sequence: CASSPNPGQGTAFF. CDR3 nucleotides: TGTGCCAGCAGTCCTAATCCGGGACAGGGGACAGCTTTCTTT. The chain carries TRBV6-5 and TRBJ1-1, with 10 bases that match TRBD1. The CDR3 runs to 14 residues. The J segment lost 10 bases and the V segment lost 5 bases, leaving 10 bases of the junction unmatched. Germline V lookup: CDR1 MNHEY, CDR2 SVGAGI.

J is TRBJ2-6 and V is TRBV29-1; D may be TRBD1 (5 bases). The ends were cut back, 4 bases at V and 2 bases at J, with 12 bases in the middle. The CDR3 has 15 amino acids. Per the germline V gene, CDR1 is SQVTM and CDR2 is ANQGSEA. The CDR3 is CSVVPGRPGANVLTF. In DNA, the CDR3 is TGCAGCGTTGTTCCAGGGCGACCTGGGGCCAACGTCCTGACTTTC.

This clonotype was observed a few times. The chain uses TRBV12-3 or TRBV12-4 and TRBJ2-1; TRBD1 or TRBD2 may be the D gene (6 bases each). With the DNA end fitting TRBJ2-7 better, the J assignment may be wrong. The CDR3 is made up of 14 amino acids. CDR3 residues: CASKGGSSYNEQYF. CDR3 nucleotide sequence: TGTGCCAGCAAGGGGGGAAGCTCCTACAATGAGCAGTACTTC.

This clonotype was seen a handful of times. The CDR3 DNA follows: TGTGCCAGCCGTAGGACAGGGGGTTCCTACGAGCAGTACTTC. It is translated as CASRRTGGSYEQYF. V is TRBV6-5 and J is TRBJ2-7; 10 bases match TRBD1. The J segment lost 1 base and the V segment lost 8 bases, leaving 5 bases of the junction unmatched. Germline V gene sequence: CDR1 MNHEY, CDR2 SVGAGI. CDR3 length: 14 amino acids.

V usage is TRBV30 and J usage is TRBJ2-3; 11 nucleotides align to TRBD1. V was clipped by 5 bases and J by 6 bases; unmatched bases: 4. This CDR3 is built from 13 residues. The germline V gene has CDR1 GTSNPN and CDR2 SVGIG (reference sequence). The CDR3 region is CAWAGQGVDTQYF. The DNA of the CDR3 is TGTGCCTGGGCGGGACAGGGGGTCGATACGCAGTATTTT.

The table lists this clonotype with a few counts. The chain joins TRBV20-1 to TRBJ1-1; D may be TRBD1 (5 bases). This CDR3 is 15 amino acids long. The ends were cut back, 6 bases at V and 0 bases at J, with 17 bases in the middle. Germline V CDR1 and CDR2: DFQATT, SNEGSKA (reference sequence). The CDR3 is CSATAGSRVNTEAFF. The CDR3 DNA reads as TGCAGTGCAACCGCAGGGTCCAGGGTGAACACTGAAGCTTTCTTT.

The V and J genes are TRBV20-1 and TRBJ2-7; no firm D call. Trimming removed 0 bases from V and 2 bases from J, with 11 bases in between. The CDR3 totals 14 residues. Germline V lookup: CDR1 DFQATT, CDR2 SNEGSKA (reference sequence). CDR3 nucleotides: TGCAGTGCTAGAGATAGTGTAGGCACCTACGAGCAGTACTTC. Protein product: CSARDSVGTYEQYF.

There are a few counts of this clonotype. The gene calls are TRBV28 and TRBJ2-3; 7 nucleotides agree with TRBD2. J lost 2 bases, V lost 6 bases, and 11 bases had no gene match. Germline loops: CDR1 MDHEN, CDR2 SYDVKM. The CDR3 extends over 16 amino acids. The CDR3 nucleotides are TGTGCCAGCAGGGACAAAGCGGGACTACACACAGATACGCAGTATTTT. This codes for CASRDKAGLHTDTQYF.

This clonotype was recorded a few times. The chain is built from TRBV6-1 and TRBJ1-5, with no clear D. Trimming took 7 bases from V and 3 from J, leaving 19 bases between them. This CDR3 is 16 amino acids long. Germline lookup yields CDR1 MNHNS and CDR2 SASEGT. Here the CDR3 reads CASTRFTRVYNQPQHF. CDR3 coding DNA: TGTGCCAGCACCAGATTCACAAGGGTCTACAATCAGCCCCAGCATTTT.

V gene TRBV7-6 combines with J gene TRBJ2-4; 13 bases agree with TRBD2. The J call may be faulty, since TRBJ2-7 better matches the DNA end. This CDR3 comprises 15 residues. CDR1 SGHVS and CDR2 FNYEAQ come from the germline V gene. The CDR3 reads CASSHGTSGTYEQYF. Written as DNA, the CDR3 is TGTGCCAGCAGCCACGGGACTAGCGGGACATACGAGCAGTACTTC.

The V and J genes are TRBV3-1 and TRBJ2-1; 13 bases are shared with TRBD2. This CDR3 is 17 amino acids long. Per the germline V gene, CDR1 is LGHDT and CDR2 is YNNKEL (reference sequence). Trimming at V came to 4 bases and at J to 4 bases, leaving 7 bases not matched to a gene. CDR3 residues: CASSPRRLAGGYNEQFF. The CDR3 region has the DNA TGTGCCAGCAGCCCACGGCGACTAGCGGGGGGTTACAATGAGCAGTTCTTC.

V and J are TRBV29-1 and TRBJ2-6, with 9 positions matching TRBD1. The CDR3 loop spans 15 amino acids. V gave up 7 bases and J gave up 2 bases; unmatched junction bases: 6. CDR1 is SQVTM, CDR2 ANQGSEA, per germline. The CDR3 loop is CSAQDRGTGANVLTF. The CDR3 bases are TGCAGCGCCCAGGACAGGGGAACTGGGGCCAACGTCCTGACTTTC.

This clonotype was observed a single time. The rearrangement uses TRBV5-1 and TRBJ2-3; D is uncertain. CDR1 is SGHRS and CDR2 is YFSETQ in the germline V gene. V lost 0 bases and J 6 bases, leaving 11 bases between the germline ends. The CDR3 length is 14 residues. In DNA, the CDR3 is TGCGCCAGCAGCTTGGCTAACCCCTCGGATACGCAGTATTTT. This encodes CASSLANPSDTQYF.

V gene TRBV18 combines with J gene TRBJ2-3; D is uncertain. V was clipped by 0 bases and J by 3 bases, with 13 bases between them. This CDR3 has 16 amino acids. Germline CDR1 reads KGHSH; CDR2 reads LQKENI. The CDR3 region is CASSPPLGSSTDTQYF. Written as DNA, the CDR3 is TGTGCCAGCTCACCACCTTTGGGCAGTTCTACAGATACGCAGTATTTT.

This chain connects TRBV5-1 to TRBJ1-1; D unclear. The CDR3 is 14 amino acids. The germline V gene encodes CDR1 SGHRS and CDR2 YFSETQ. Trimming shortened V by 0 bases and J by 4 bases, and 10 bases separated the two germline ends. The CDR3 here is CASSLDSLSTEAFF. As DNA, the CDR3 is TGCGCCAGCAGCTTGGACTCCCTCTCCACTGAAGCTTTCTTT.

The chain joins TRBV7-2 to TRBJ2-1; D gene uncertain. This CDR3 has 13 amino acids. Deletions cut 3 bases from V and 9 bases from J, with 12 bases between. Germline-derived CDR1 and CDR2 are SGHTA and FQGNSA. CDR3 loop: CASSFIGNGEQFF. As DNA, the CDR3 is TGTGCCAGCAGCTTTATAGGGAATGGTGAGCAGTTCTTC.

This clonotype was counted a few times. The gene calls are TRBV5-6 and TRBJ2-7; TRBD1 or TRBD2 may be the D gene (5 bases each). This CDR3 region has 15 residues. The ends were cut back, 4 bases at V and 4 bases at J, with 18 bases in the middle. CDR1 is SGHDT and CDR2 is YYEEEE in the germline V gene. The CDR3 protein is CASSPKGTYRYEQYF. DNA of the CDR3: TGTGCCAGCAGCCCAAAGGGGACCTACCGATACGAGCAGTACTTC.

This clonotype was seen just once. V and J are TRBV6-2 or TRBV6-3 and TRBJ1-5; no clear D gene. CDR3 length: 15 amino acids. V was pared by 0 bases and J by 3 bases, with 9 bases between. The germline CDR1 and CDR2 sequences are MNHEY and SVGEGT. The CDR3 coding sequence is TGTGCCAGCAGTTACTCGTTACAGACCAATCAGCCCCAGCATTTT. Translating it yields CASSYSLQTNQPQHF.

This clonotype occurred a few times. Written as DNA, the CDR3 is TGTGCCAGCAGCCAAGAAGAGACAGTAAGCTACGAGCAGTACTTC. Amino acids: CASSQEETVSYEQYF. The V gene is TRBV3-1, the J gene TRBJ2-7, with D possibly TRBD1 on 5 matching bases. V lost 0 bases to trimming and J lost 3 bases, with 12 bases between them. Germline-derived CDR1 and CDR2 are LGHDT and YNNKEL (reference sequence). This CDR3 is built from 15 residues.

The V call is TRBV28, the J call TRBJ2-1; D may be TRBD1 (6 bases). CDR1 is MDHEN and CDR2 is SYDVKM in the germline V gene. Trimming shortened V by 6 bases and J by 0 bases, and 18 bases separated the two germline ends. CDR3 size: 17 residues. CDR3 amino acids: CASRPGQPSHSYNEQFF. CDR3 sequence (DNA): TGTGCCAGCAGACCGGGACAACCATCGCACTCCTACAATGAGCAGTTCTTC.

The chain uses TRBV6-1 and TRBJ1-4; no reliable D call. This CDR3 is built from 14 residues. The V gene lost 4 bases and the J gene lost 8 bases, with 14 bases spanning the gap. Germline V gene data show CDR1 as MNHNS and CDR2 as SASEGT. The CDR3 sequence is CASSVQPTGEKLFF. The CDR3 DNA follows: TGTGCCAGCAGTGTTCAGCCGACGGGGGAAAAACTGTTTTTT.

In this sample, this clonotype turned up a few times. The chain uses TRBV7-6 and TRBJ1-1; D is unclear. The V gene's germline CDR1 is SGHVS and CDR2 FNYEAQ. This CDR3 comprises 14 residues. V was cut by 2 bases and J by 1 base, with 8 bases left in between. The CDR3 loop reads CASSLTSGNTEAFF. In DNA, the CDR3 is TGTGCCAGCAGCTTAACTTCAGGGAACACTGAAGCTTTCTTT.

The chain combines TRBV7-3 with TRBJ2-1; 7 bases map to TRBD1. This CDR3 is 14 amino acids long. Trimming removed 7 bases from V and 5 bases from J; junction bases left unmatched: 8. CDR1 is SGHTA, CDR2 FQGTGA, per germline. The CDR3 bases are TGTGCCAGCATGACAGGGATGGGGAACAATGAGCAGTTCTTC. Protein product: CASMTGMGNNEQFF.

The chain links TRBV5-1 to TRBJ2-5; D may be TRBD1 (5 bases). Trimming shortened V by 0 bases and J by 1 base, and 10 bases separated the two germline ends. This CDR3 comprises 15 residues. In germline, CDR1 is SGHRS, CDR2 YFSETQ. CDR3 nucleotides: TGCGCCAGCAGCTTGGCCGGACACCTCCAAGAGACCCAGTACTTC. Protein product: CASSLAGHLQETQYF.

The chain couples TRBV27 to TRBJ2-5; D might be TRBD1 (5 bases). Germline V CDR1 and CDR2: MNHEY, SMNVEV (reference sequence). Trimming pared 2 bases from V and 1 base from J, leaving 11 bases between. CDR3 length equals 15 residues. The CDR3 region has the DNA TGTGCCAGCAGTTTAGACAGTACCTCCCAAGAGACCCAGTACTTC. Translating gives CASSLDSTSQETQYF.

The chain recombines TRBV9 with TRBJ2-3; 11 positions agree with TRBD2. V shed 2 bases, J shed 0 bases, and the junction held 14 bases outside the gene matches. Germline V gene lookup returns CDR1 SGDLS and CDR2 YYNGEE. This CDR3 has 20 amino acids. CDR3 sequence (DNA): TGTGCCAGCAGCGTGAAGGTGGGGCTAGCGGGGGGCCGTAGCACAGATACGCAGTATTTT. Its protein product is CASSVKVGLAGGRSTDTQYF.